Here is one T cell receptor beta chain with its context. Its antigen remains unidentified. A read error may account for a junction end that differs from germline. The CDR3 runs 16 amino acids, cysteine and phenylalanine included. The retained sequence is limited to the CDR3, 48 bases, with the frame set at the first base. Via the germline V gene (reference sequence), CDR1 is MNHNY and CDR2 SVGAGI. This sample stems from a study of blood T cells in healthy people across ages (dated by TCRdb to 2014 to 2015). With respect to the entire study: In model experiments, roughly one uniquely barcoded TCR beta cDNA molecule per two T cells was captured by template switching. Using deep sequencing normalized with unique cDNA molecular identifiers, the study measured how TCR beta repertoire diversity changes with age. Donors were grouped into four age groups: young (average roughly 15 years), middle-aged (roughly 37), aged (about 60) and long-lived (approximately 82). To avoid experimental bias, donors of different ages were spread randomly across the sequencing lanes. The study analyzed two additional independent replicas of 1 million unique cDNA reads from the same blood draw for two donors, one aged 18 to 30 and one aged 80 or older. General study outcomes and caveats: Total diversity estimates from one million sequenced T cells were considered lower bounds and underestimates. Observed TCR beta diversity per million T cells fell roughly linearly with age, and a significant reduction was already apparent by age around 40. There was a strong correlation between observed TCR beta diversity and the percentage of naive T cells measured by flow cytometry. The CMV infection status of donors was not known, potentially confounding age-related changes in expanded clonotypes. Because profiling used bulk unsorted PBMCs, naive and antigen-experienced compartments could not be compared conclusively. Compared with the aged group, the long-lived group had more naive CD4+ T cells, fewer expanded clones and increased TCR diversity, a pattern suggesting age selection.

The method behind the library was 5' RACE. These reads were obtained on an Illumina HiSeq 2500. A second PCR of 7 to 11 cycles was run with a J-beta primer mix and a sample-barcoded 5' primer. A template-switch 5' adaptor carrying 12 random nucleotides introduced a unique molecular identifier onto each TCR beta cDNA molecule. At least 2.5 million CDR3-containing paired-end reads were obtained from each sample. First-strand cDNA was synthesized from all RNA with the Mint cDNA synthesis kit, primed by a TRBC-specific oligonucleotide. All cDNA was treated with uracil-DNA glycosylase and then went through a first 18-cycle PCR with the universal primers M1SS and BC2_uni_R. For the original study's pipeline: For normalization, 1 million high-quality reads, each with a distinct molecular identifier, were randomly selected from each sample. Reads sharing molecular identifiers were discarded rather than binned into consensus sequences. MiTCR, set to a Q25 quality threshold and the strictest error-elimination algorithm, was used for CDR3 identification, clonotype clustering and error correction. A nonparametric unseen species model with Euler transformation was used to estimate lower-bound total TCR beta diversity. TCRdb took the public reads, trimmed them with fastp at Q25, ran MiXCR for clone calling and kept in-frame beta chains. Each CDR3 protein appears once, grouped with its most common genes and DNA. The V and J calls, along with clone size, are taken from TCRdb and not from the paper's own processing. The sample profile shows under 2,000,000 distinct CDR3 sequences; about 49% of them were found once. 2.1% of the sample goes to the ten largest clones.

The donors were roughly 39 Caucasian individuals from Russia, aged roughly 6 to 100 years, who were systemically healthy. Each donor gave 8 to 10 milliliters of peripheral blood, collected into EDTA-treated Vacutainer tubes. Ficoll-Paque density-gradient centrifugation was used to isolate PBMCs, with at least 7 million per sample. Trizol reagent was used to extract total RNA from PBMCs, with at least 5 micrograms per sample. Naive CD45RAhigh/CD27high T cell percentages were measured by flow cytometry on a PBMC aliquot from every donor. The sequence was obtained from a woman aged 40 to 50 in good health. Sequences were obtained from blood. This receptor chain uses TRBV6-6 and TRBJ2-3; TRBD2 agrees with 8 junctional bases. For the CDR3, the sequence is CAGSTPLAGSTDTQYF. The sequenced DNA: TGTGCCGGCAGTACCCCCTTAGCGGGGAGCACAGATACGCAGTATTTT.